A single sample gave rise to the 26 T cell receptor beta chains below, sequenced in a study of response to subunit inactivated influenza vaccine. TCRdb analysed the RT-PCR reads with MiXCR anew, one entry per CDR3 protein. The data contain over 800,000 distinct CDR3 sequences, over 20% of them seen just once; the ten biggest clones take up roughly a tenth. The material sequenced was PBMCs from blood, taken roughly 5 days after vaccination. These TCRs come from a man aged 50 or older who received an inactivated influenza vaccine.

The V and J genes are TRBV6-1 and TRBJ2-7; the D call may be TRBD1 or TRBD2 (5 bases each). The V and J ends lost 6 bases and 2 bases respectively, with 14 bases between them. Per germline, CDR1 MNHNS and CDR2 SASEGT. The CDR3 contains 14 residues. CDR3 DNA sequence: TGTGCCAGCAGAAGGGACGGTTCAACCTACGAGCAGTACTTC. Protein sequence: CASRRDGSTYEQYF.

As to this clonotype: This sequence may be a read error, since a much larger clone differs from it by one base. The chain combines TRBV7-2 with TRBJ2-2; D uncertain. From germline, CDR1 is SGHTA and CDR2 FQGNSA. This CDR3 comprises 13 residues. Trimming removed 0 bases from V and 5 bases from J, with 4 bases in between. In DNA form, the CDR3 reads TGTGCCAGCAGCTTAGCGTGGACCGGGGAGCTGTTTTTT. It translates to CASSLAWTGELFF.

This clonotype was detected only a few times. This chain connects TRBV5-1 to TRBJ1-1; D may be TRBD1 (5 bases). Germline loops: CDR1 SGHRS, CDR2 YFSETQ. The CDR3 is made up of 15 amino acids. Trimming removed 0 bases from V and 4 bases from J, with 13 bases in between. The CDR3 DNA sequence: TGCGCCAGCAGCTTGGCCGCCGGTGGGGGCACTGAAGCTTTCTTT. Residues: CASSLAAGGGTEAFF.

This clonotype was detected only a few times. The J gene is TRBJ2-3, the V gene TRBV10-3; D is undetermined. V lost 4 bases, J lost 0 bases, and 5 bases lay in between. Germline CDR1 is ENHRY and CDR2 is SYGVKD. The CDR3 extends over 13 amino acids. The DNA for the CDR3 is TGTGCCATCAGTGTCGGTAGCACAGATACGCAGTATTTT. Translating it yields CAISVGSTDTQYF.

In its sample, this clonotype was seen a few times. The chain links TRBV4-3 to TRBJ2-1; 9 bases map to TRBD1. The germline CDR1 and CDR2 sequences are LGHNA and YSLEER. The junction had 7 bases not matched to a gene; V was cut back by 0 bases and J by 10 bases. The CDR3 sequence is 15 residues long. CDR3 sequence (DNA): TGCGCCAGCAGCCAAGACGTACAGGGGGCTGGGGAGCAGTTCTTC. This codes for CASSQDVQGAGEQFF.

This clonotype was found a few times. The rearrangement links TRBV27 to TRBJ2-5; 8 nucleotides agree with TRBD2. The trim removed 6 bases at V and 5 bases at J, leaving 17 bases unmatched. The CDR3 has 17 amino acids. Germline V CDR1 and CDR2: MNHEY, SMNVEV (reference sequence). The CDR3 region is CASSPKRESRKVETQYF. CDR3 nucleotide sequence: TGTGCCAGCAGCCCTAAGCGGGAGAGTCGGAAAGTGGAGACCCAGTACTTC.

This clonotype has just a few counts. The V gene is TRBV4-2, the J gene TRBJ2-7; 7 positions match TRBD1. The trim removed 1 base at V and 3 bases at J, leaving 3 bases unmatched. CDR3 length equals 14 residues. Germline V gives CDR1 LGHNA, CDR2 YNFKEQ. This CDR3 reads CASSQGAGGYEQYF. CDR3 DNA sequence: TGTGCCAGCAGCCAAGGGGCAGGGGGCTACGAGCAGTACTTC.

This clonotype has a count of ten or more. In DNA, the CDR3 is TGCGCCAGCAGCCAAGACAGACTCTACGAGCAGTACTTC. This codes for CASSQDRLYEQYF. The chain has TRBV4-3 and TRBJ2-7; D uncertain. Germline V gene sequence: CDR1 LGHNA, CDR2 YSLEER. The CDR3 spans 13 residues. The ends were cut back, 0 bases at V and 3 bases at J, with 6 bases in the middle.

The table lists this clonotype with a few counts. This chain connects TRBV5-6 to TRBJ1-3; 7 bases match TRBD1. Germline CDR1 and CDR2: SGHDT and YYEEEE. The CDR3 length is 15 residues. V shed 4 bases, J shed 4 bases, and the junction held 8 bases outside the gene matches. The CDR3 bases are TGTGCCAGCAGCCGACAGGGAAATGGGGGAAACACCATATATTTT. Its translation is CASSRQGNGGNTIYF.

This chain uses TRBV9 with TRBJ1-2; D unresolved. The CDR3 length is 14 residues. Deletions cut 3 bases from V and 9 bases from J, with 18 bases between. In germline, CDR1 is SGDLS, CDR2 YYNGEE. The CDR3 DNA follows: TGTGCCAGCAGCGCCCCGTGGTCAAATAATCGCTACACCTTC. Translated: CASSAPWSNNRYTF.

The sample holds a few counts of this clonotype. J is TRBJ2-1 and V is TRBV12-3 or TRBV12-4, with TRBD1 identical over 7 bases. The junction had 8 bases not matched to a gene; V was cut back by 8 bases and J by 4 bases. The CDR3 runs 14 residues. The chain's CDR3 is CASRERGPYNEQFF. The CDR3 DNA follows: TGTGCCAGCCGAGAAAGGGGGCCGTACAATGAGCAGTTCTTC.

This sequence joins TRBV6-5 and TRBJ2-2; TRBD1 is a possible D gene (6 bases). Trimming took 2 bases from V and 4 from J, leaving 11 bases between them. CDR3 length: 15 residues. CDR1 MNHEY and CDR2 SVGAGI come from the germline V gene. CDR3 amino acids: CASSYRRTVTGELFF. CDR3 sequence (DNA): TGTGCCAGCAGTTACCGCAGGACAGTCACCGGGGAGCTGTTTTTT.

This chain links TRBV7-2 with TRBJ2-3; D possibly corresponds to TRBD2 (6 bases). Trimming took off 6 bases at V and 3 bases at J, with 22 bases between the two ends. The CDR3 totals 17 residues. Germline V lookup: CDR1 SGHTA, CDR2 FQGNSA. For the CDR3, the DNA is TGTGCCAGCAGTCCCCCCCAAGGGCGGGACTCAACAGATACGCAGTATTTT. Residues: CASSPPQGRDSTDTQYF.

Note on this clonotype: This may be a read error: a much more frequent sequence differs by one nucleotide. This chain joins TRBV3-1 and TRBJ2-2, with 15 bases matching TRBD2. The trim removed 4 bases at V and 7 bases at J, leaving 1 base unmatched. The CDR3 has 15 residues. Germline assignment: CDR1 LGHDT and CDR2 YNNKEL (reference sequence). CDR3 region: CASSPGLAGGGELFF. The CDR3 nucleotides read TGTGCCAGCAGCCCGGGACTAGCGGGAGGCGGGGAGCTGTTTTTT.

This clonotype was found a few times. The V call is TRBV7-2, the J call TRBJ1-1; no firm D call. V lost 0 bases and J lost 0, with 11 bases in between. Germline assignment: CDR1 SGHTA and CDR2 FQGNSA. CDR3 length: 16 residues. CDR3 in DNA: TGTGCCAGCAGCTTAGCAGGGCCAGGATTGAACACTGAAGCTTTCTTT. Translated, it gives CASSLAGPGLNTEAFF.

In its sample, this clonotype was seen a few times. The chain has TRBV20-1 and TRBJ1-2; 7 bases agree with TRBD1. The V segment lost 3 bases and the J segment 4 bases; nucleotides outside the gene matches: 14. Germline CDR1 reads DFQATT; CDR2 reads SNEGSKA (reference sequence). The CDR3 extends over 16 amino acids. The CDR3 here is CSASSPLEGAGYGYTF. CDR3 sequence (DNA): TGCAGTGCTAGTTCCCCCTTGGAGGGGGCTGGCTATGGCTACACCTTC.

The chain recombines TRBV7-9 with TRBJ1-2, with D unclear. The V end was cut by 0 bases, the J end by 5 bases, with 7 bases between. The germline V gene encodes CDR1 SEHNR and CDR2 FQNEAQ (reference sequence). This CDR3 comprises 13 residues. The chain's CDR3 is CASSLAARYGYTF. The CDR3 nucleotides are TGTGCCAGCAGCTTAGCGGCCCGGTATGGCTACACCTTC.

CDR3 bases: TGCAGCGCATCCTTAGACAGCCAGCAGTACTTC. Translating it yields CSASLDSQQYF. The gene calls are TRBV29-1 and TRBJ2-7; D perhaps matches TRBD1 (5 bases). Trimming shortened V by 7 bases and J by 8 bases, and 15 bases separated the two germline ends. Germline lookup yields CDR1 SQVTM and CDR2 ANQGSEA. The CDR3 contains 11 residues.

This chain joins TRBV5-1 and TRBJ2-3, with TRBD1 as a possible D gene (6 bases). The V gene lost 4 bases and the J gene lost 0 bases, with 12 bases spanning the gap. The germline CDR1 and CDR2 sequences are SGHRS and YFSETQ. The CDR3 is 15 amino acids. CDR3 residues: CASSPGQSSTDTQYF. The CDR3 nucleotides are TGCGCCAGCAGCCCTGGACAGTCTAGCACAGATACGCAGTATTTT.

This clonotype was detected a few times. The chain is built from TRBV6-2 or TRBV6-3 and TRBJ2-5; D is possibly TRBD2 (7 bases). The ends were cut back, 7 bases at V and 4 bases at J, with 16 bases in the middle. In germline, CDR1 is MNHEY, CDR2 SVGEGT. CDR3 length equals 14 residues. DNA for the CDR3: TGTGCCAGCAAACCGGGGGGCGCGAGAGAGACCCAGTACTTC. Residues: CASKPGGARETQYF.

This chain links TRBV18 with TRBJ2-1; tentatively, D is TRBD2 (5 bases). Germline V gene lookup returns CDR1 KGHSH and CDR2 LQKENI. The CDR3 runs 12 residues. Trimming took 2 bases from V and 9 from J, leaving 8 bases between them. CDR3 in amino acids: CASSPIGIEQFF. The CDR3 nucleotides are TGTGCCAGCTCACCAATCGGGATTGAGCAGTTCTTC. Drawing the rest from reference TRBV18 and TRBJ2-1, the complete variable domain is NAGVMQNPRHLVRRRGQEARLRCSPMKGHSHVYWYRQLPEEGLKFMVYLQKENIIDESGMPKERFSAEFPKEGPSILRIQQVVRGDSAAYFCASSPIGIEQFFGPGTRLTVL.

The genes are TRBV18 and TRBJ2-5; the match to TRBD2 covers 9 bases. From germline, CDR1 is KGHSH and CDR2 LQKENI. J gave up 2 bases and V 1 base, and 5 bases lay outside the gene matches. CDR3 length: 16 residues. CDR3 protein: CASSPRASGAQETQYF. CDR3 in DNA: TGTGCCAGCTCACCACGGGCTAGCGGGGCACAAGAGACCCAGTACTTC.

The V call is TRBV18, the J call TRBJ1-4; D gene ambiguous. The V gene's germline CDR1 is KGHSH and CDR2 LQKENI. The CDR3 covers 13 residues. Trimming took 5 bases from V and 6 from J, leaving 10 bases between them. CDR3 loop: CASSSQADEKLFF. The CDR3 region has the DNA TGTGCCAGCTCAAGTCAGGCGGATGAAAAACTGTTTTTT. The full variable domain, its missing parts supplied by reference TRBV18 and TRBJ1-4, is NAGVMQNPRHLVRRRGQEARLRCSPMKGHSHVYWYRQLPEEGLKFMVYLQKENIIDESGMPKERFSAEFPKEGPSILRIQQVVRGDSAAYFCASSSQADEKLFFGSGTQLSVL.

This clonotype occurred a few times. This sequence joins TRBV29-1 and TRBJ2-1, with TRBD1 as a possible D gene (5 bases). This CDR3 is built from 14 residues. Trimming stripped 1 base from V and 9 bases from J, with 16 bases between. Germline CDR1 and CDR2: SQVTM and ANQGSEA. The CDR3 nucleotides read TGCAGCGTTGAAGGGCTTGGGGCGTTGGGTGAGCAGTTCTTC. It yields the protein CSVEGLGALGEQFF.

The rearrangement links TRBV27 to TRBJ2-1, with 9 nucleotides matching TRBD2. J was trimmed by 5 bases and V by 3 bases; bases with no gene match: 5. The CDR3 loop spans 15 amino acids. CDR1 and CDR2 (germline): MNHEY, SMNVEV (reference sequence). The CDR3 nucleotides read TGTGCCAGCAGTTTGTATTTAGCGGGAGACAATGAGCAGTTCTTC. Protein product: CASSLYLAGDNEQFF.

V gene TRBV20-1 combines with J gene TRBJ2-2, with 13 bases aligning to TRBD2. Germline CDR1 and CDR2: DFQATT and SNEGSKA (reference sequence). The V gene end was trimmed by 3 bases and the J gene end by 5 bases; junction bases not matched to a gene: 3. The CDR3 contains 15 residues. DNA for the CDR3: TGCAGTGCTAGTAGGACTAGCGGGAGAACCGGGGAGCTGTTTTTT. Translated: CSASRTSGRTGELFF.